Listed below are T cell receptor beta chains from one sample, sequenced in a study of blood T cell repertoires in COVID-19. Sequenced by immunoSEQ multiplex PCR; TCRdb stores in-frame clones only, minus some. The table lists more than 150,000 clones, 80% to 90% of them singletons. The sequenced sample consisted of peripheral blood. These receptors originate from a man between 60 and 70 years old with acute or convalescent COVID-19. CDR3s include the opening cysteine and the closing phenylalanine or tryptophan. D genes are given only for firm matches. The size of a clone is reported for some rows only, either as once, few or many, or as a class for expanded clones.

d_gene,abundance,j_gene,v_gene,CDR3nt,CDR3aa
TRBD1,NA,TRBJ1-1,TRBV15,TGTGCCACCAGCCCCCGGACAGGTGAAGCTTTCTTT,CATSPRTGEAFF
NA,NA,TRBJ1-4,TRBV21-1,TGTGCCAGCATTCACGGGGGTATAGAACTGTTTTTT,CASIHGGIELFF
NA,NA,TRBJ2-1,TRBV5-1,TGCGCCAGCAGACGGACTGGCGGGATCTCCTACAATGAGCAGTTCTTC,CASRRTGGISYNEQFF
NA,NA,TRBJ2-1,TRBV18,TGTGCCAGCTCGCGGGACGGCTACAATGAGCAGTTCTTC,CASSRDGYNEQFF
TRBD1,NA,TRBJ1-6,TRBV4-2,TGTGCCAGCAGCCAAGAGTGGGACAGGGATTATTCACCCCTCCACTTT,CASSQEWDRDYSPLHF
NA,NA,TRBJ1-2,TRBV7-9,TGTGCCAGCAGCTTAACCCTAGGGGACTACACCTTC,CASSLTLGDYTF
NA,NA,TRBJ1-5,TRBV30,TGTGCCTGGAGCGAACAAGGGAGACAGCCCCAGCATTTT,CAWSEQGRQPQHF
TRBD1,NA,TRBJ1-2,TRBV30,TGTGCCTGGAGTGTAGGACAGGGGAATGGCTACACCTTC,CAWSVGQGNGYTF
NA,NA,TRBJ2-5,TRBV3-1/TRBV3-2,TGTGCCAGCAGCCAACGGGGAGGGACACCGCAAGAGACCCAGTACTTC,CASSQRGGTPQETQYF
NA,NA,TRBJ1-2,TRBV27,TGTGCCAGCAGTTTGTCGGGAGAATACGACTATGGCTACACCTTC,CASSLSGEYDYGYTF
NA,NA,TRBJ1-3,TRBV2,TGTGCCAGCAGTGACAGGGCCGGAAACACCATATATTTT,CASSDRAGNTIYF
NA,NA,TRBJ2-7,TRBV6-1,TGTGCCAGCAGTGCCCTAACAGGGTACAACTCCTACGAGCAGTACTTC,CASSALTGYNSYEQYF
TRBD1,NA,TRBJ2-5,TRBV30,TGTGCCTGGAGGCAGGGGGCGCCGGAGACCCAGTACTTC,CAWRQGAPETQYF
TRBD1,NA,TRBJ1-5,TRBV19,TGTGCCAGTAGCCGAAACTCGGGACAGCATCAGCCCCAGCATTTT,CASSRNSGQHQPQHF
NA,NA,TRBJ1-6,TRBV7-9,TGTGCCAGCAGCCCCCGGGAGAATTCACCCCTCCACTTT,CASSPRENSPLHF
TRBD1,NA,TRBJ1-1,TRBV25-1,TGTGCCAGCAGGGCACAGGGGGCGGCTGAAGCTTTCTTT,CASRAQGAAEAFF
NA,NA,TRBJ1-1,TRBV27,TGTGCCAGCAGTTCCCAGGGTGGGAACACTGAAGCTTTCTTT,CASSSQGGNTEAFF
NA,NA,TRBJ1-1,TRBV2,TGTGCCAGCACATCGCGCTCCGGGAGCACTGAAGCTTTCTTT,CASTSRSGSTEAFF
NA,NA,TRBJ1-2,TRBV5-4,TGTGCCAGCAGCCTTGGGACACTCGCCCCAGGGAACTATGGCTACACCTTC,CASSLGTLAPGNYGYTF
TRBD1,NA,TRBJ2-5,TRBV9,TGTGCCAGCAGCGTTACAGGGGGCCTAGAGACCCAGTACTTC,CASSVTGGLETQYF
NA,NA,TRBJ2-2,TRBV11-2,TGTGCCAGCAGCTTAACGACAACTACCGGGGAGCTGTTTTTT,CASSLTTTTGELFF
NA,NA,TRBJ2-3,TRBV5-1,TGCGCCAGCAGCTTGGGGCTAGCGACTAGCACAGATACGCAGTATTTT,CASSLGLATSTDTQYF
NA,NA,TRBJ2-5,TRBV14,TGTGCCAGCAGCCAATCGTACCAAGAGACCCAGTACTTC,CASSQSYQETQYF
NA,NA,TRBJ2-2,TRBV14,TGTGCCAGCAGCCAAGACACAGGGCCCGGGGAGCTGTTTTTT,CASSQDTGPGELFF
TRBD2,once,TRBJ2-7,TRBV6-1,TGTGCCAGCAGTGACGGGGGGGGGCTGAGCTCCTACGAGCAGTACTTC,CASSDGGGLSSYEQYF
NA,NA,TRBJ1-3,TRBV5-1,TGCGCCAGCAGCTTTTCTCCGAGCTCTGGAAACACCATATATTTT,CASSFSPSSGNTIYF
TRBD1,NA,TRBJ1-5,TRBV18,TGTGCCAGCTCGCCAACAGGGGATCAGCCCCAGCATTTT,CASSPTGDQPQHF
TRBD2,NA,TRBJ2-3,TRBV11-2,TGTGCCAGCAGCCCAACCGGACTAGCGGGCACAGATACGCAGTATTTT,CASSPTGLAGTDTQYF
NA,NA,TRBJ2-3,TRBV27,TGTGCCAGCAGTTTAAGGGGGGGAGATACGCAGTATTTT,CASSLRGGDTQYF
NA,once,TRBJ2-5,TRBV6-5,TGTGCCACTACCGCGGGACCGAACTGGAGGGAGACCCAGTACTTC,CATTAGPNWRETQYF
TRBD1,NA,TRBJ1-1,TRBV4-2,TGTGCCAGCAGCCAAGAGTCAGGGGGCAAGAGTCATGAAGCTTTCTTT,CASSQESGGKSHEAFF
NA,NA,TRBJ1-1,TRBV19,TGTGCCAGTAGTATAGGGAGGGCGGACACTGAAGCTTTCTTT,CASSIGRADTEAFF
TRBD2,NA,TRBJ2-1,TRBV4-2,TGTGCCAGCAGCCAAGCCGCGACTAGCGGGACCTACAATGAGCAGTTCTTC,CASSQAATSGTYNEQFF
NA,NA,TRBJ2-5,TRBV6-1,TGTGCCAGCAGTGAACGGGCTCGGGAGTGGGGGGAGACCCAGTACTTC,CASSERAREWGETQYF
NA,NA,TRBJ1-1,TRBV7-8,TGTGCCAGCAGCTTTCAGGCTAGGGGCTATGCTGAAGCTTTCTTT,CASSFQARGYAEAFF
TRBD1,NA,TRBJ1-3,TRBV7-7,TGTGCTAGCAGCCCGGGACAGGGGGCGCATCCTGGAAACACCATATATTTT,CASSPGQGAHPGNTIYF
TRBD1,NA,TRBJ2-7,TRBV15,TGTGCCACCAGCAGAACTGGACAGGGCCAGTACGAGCAGTACTTC,CATSRTGQGQYEQYF
TRBD1,NA,TRBJ1-2,TRBV28,TGTGCCAGCATCTCTTCAGGGGGCCGGGGTGGCTACACCTTC,CASISSGGRGGYTF
TRBD2,NA,TRBJ2-1,TRBV7-9,TGTGCCAGCAGCTTCCCGGGACTAGGGGCCTACAATGAGCAGTTCTTC,CASSFPGLGAYNEQFF
TRBD1,NA,TRBJ2-6,TRBV7-6,TGTGCCAGCAGCTTAGACCCCGGGACAGTCAACTCTGGGGCCAACGTCCTGACTTTC,CASSLDPGTVNSGANVLTF
TRBD1,NA,TRBJ2-1,TRBV18,TGTGCCAGCTCAAAGGGACAGGCTTATGAGCAGTTCTTC,CASSKGQAYEQFF
TRBD2,NA,TRBJ2-7,TRBV19,TGTGCCAGTAGTACTTTGACTAGTCGGCGGGAGGGGTACGAGCAGTACTTC,CASSTLTSRREGYEQYF
TRBD1,NA,TRBJ1-4,TRBV9,TGTGCCAGCAACCGGGACAGTAATGAAAAACTGTTTTTT,CASNRDSNEKLFF
TRBD2,NA,TRBJ2-1,TRBV27,TGTGCCAGCAGTTGGCGCCTAGCGGGAGGCTACAATGAGCAGTTCTTC,CASSWRLAGGYNEQFF
NA,NA,TRBJ2-3,TRBV3-1/TRBV3-2,TGTGCCCCGCGCGGGATAGATACGCAGTATTTT,CAPRGIDTQYF
NA,few,TRBJ2-2,TRBV18,TGTGCCAGCTCACCACTTACAGCAAACACCGGGGAGCTGTTTTTT,CASSPLTANTGELFF
NA,few,TRBJ1-1,TRBV5-1,TGCGCCAGCAGCCTCATGACGGGGGACACTGAAGCTTTCTTT,CASSLMTGDTEAFF